This T cell receptor beta chain derives from a study of T cells in Graves' hyperthyroidism and ophthalmopathy. It was RNA transcripts that yielded the amplified TCR beta CDR3 regions. Initially, a first-round RT-PCR of the TCR CDR3 employed the HTBI primer set. MiXCR, run by TCRdb on the multiplex PCR reads, gives a single entry per CDR3 protein. The table lists 750,000 to 950,000 distinct CDR3 sequences, about two fifths of them singletons. Findings of the study overall: Most thyroid-expanded clonotypes above 0.001 were also found in blood. Before onset, by a median of around 6.4 months, the model predicted ophthalmopathy.

The CDR3 consists of 15 residues. V was pared by 7 bases and J by 8 bases, with 12 bases of the junction left unmatched. Per germline, CDR1 SGHTA and CDR2 FQGNSA. On this clonotype itself: Its antigen is still unknown.

Graves' hyperthyroidism is called stable when ophthalmopathy does not progress within 18 months. The sample consisted of blood. The chain has TRBV7-2 and TRBJ2-1, with TRBD1 matching over 9 bases. The source of this sequence is a young man with Graves' hyperthyroidism. DNA of the CDR3: TGTGCCAGCACCGACCTGACAGGGGGTAGCGATGAGCAGTTCTTC. Its protein product is CASTDLTGGSDEQFF.